This T cell receptor (beta chain) was identified in a study of PD-1 blockade in classical Hodgkin lymphoma. Study conclusions and caveats: Relative to healthy donors, newly diagnosed patients reportedly had lower baseline TCR diversity, which was reported as lower still in relapsed/refractory patients.

On this clone itself: The antigen is unknown.

Clones were sequenced by immunoSEQ multiplex PCR, and TCRdb holds only the in-frame ones, with some missing. The data show just under 100,000 clones, roughly 88% seen once. Each patient's relapse followed autologous stem cell transplantation, and brentuximab vedotin exposure varied. Specimen: peripheral blood mononuclear cells (PBMCs), collected at baseline. This sequence was found in a human donor with classical Hodgkin lymphoma.

CDR3 nucleotides: TGTGCCAGCAGTACCGGGACAGGGTGGGACACCATATATTTT. Protein: CASSTGTGWDTIYF. This chain uses TRBV28 with TRBJ1-3, with 9 bases lining up with TRBD1. Looked up from germline, CDR1 is MDHEN and CDR2 is SYDVKM. V shed 5 bases, J shed 8 bases, and the junction held 7 bases outside the gene matches. This CDR3 is built from 14 residues.